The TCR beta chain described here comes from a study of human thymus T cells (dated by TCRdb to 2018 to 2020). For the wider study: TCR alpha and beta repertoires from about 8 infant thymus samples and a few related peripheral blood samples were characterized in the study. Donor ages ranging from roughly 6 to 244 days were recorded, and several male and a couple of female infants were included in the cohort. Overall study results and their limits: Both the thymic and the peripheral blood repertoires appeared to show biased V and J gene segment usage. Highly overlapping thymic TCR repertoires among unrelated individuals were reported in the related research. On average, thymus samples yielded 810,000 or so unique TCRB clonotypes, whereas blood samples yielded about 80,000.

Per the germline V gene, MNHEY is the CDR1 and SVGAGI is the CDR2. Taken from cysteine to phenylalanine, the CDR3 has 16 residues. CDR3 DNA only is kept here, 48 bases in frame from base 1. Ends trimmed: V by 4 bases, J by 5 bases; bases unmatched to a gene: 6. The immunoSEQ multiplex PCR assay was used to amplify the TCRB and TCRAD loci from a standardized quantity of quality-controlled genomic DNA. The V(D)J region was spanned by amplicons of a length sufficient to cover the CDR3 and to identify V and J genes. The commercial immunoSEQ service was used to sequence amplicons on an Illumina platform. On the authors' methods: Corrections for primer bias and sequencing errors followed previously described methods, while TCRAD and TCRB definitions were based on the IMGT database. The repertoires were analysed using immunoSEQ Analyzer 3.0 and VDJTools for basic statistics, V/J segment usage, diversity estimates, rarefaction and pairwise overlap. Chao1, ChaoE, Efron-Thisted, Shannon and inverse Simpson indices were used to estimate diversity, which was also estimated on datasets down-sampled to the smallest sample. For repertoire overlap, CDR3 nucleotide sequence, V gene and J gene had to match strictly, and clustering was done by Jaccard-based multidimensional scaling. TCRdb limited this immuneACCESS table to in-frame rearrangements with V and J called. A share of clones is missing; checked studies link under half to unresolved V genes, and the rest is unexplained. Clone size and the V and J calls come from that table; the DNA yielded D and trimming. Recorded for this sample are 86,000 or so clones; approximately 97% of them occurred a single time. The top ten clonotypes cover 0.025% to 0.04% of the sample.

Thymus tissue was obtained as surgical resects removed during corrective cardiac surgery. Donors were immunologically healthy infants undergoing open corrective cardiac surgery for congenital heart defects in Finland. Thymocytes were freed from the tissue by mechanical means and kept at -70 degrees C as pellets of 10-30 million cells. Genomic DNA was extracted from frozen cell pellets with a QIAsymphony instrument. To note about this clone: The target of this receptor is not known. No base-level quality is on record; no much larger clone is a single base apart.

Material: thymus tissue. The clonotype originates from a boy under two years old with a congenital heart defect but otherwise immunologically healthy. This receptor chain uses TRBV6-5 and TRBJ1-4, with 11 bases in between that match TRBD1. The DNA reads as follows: TGTGCCAGCAGTTCCCAAGGACAGGGGGCGAATGAAAAACTGTTTTTT. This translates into CASSSQGQGANEKLFF.